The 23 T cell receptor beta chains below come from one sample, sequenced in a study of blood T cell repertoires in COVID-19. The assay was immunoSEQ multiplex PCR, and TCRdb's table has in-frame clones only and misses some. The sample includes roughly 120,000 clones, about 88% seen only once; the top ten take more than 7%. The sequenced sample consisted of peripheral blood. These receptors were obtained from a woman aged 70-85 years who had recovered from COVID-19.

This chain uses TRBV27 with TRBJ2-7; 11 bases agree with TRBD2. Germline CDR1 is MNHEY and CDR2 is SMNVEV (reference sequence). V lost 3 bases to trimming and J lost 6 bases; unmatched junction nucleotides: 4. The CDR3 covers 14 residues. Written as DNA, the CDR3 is TGTGCCAGCAGTTTTTTAGCGGGAGGGCCCGAGCAGTACTTC. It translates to CASSFLAGGPEQYF.

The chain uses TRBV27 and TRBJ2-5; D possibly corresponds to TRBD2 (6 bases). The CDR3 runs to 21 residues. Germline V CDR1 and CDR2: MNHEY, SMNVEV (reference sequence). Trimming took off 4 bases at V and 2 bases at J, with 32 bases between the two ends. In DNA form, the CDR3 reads TGTGCCAGCAGTTCAGTTTTAGCTAGTCAACCCCGAGGGAGGCAACAAGAGACCCAGTACTTC. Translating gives CASSSVLASQPRGRQQETQYF.

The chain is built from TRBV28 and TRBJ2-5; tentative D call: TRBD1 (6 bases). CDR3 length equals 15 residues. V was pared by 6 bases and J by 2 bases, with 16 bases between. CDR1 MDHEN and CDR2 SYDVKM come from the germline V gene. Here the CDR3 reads CASSPRGIGQETQYF. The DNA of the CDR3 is TGTGCCAGCAGCCCGAGGGGGATAGGGCAAGAGACCCAGTACTTC.

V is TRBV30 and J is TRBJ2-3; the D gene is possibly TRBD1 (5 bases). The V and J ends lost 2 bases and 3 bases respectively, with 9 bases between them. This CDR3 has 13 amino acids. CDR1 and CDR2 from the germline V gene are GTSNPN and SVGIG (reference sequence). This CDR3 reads CAWSLPGTDTQYF. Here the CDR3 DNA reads TGTGCCTGGAGTCTCCCAGGGACAGATACGCAGTATTTT.

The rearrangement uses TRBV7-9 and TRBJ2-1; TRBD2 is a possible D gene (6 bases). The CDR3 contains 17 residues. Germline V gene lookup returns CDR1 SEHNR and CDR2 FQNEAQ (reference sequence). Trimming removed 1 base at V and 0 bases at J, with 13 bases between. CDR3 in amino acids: CASSLVGGESSYNEQFF. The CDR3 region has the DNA TGTGCCAGCAGCTTAGTCGGCGGGGAAAGCTCCTACAATGAGCAGTTCTTC.

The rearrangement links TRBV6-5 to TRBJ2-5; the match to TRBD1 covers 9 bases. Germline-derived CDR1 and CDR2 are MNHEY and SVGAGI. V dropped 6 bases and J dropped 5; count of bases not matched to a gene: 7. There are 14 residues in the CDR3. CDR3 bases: TGTGCCAGCAGGCCCGGGACAGGGACGGAGACCCAGTACTTC. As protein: CASRPGTGTETQYF.

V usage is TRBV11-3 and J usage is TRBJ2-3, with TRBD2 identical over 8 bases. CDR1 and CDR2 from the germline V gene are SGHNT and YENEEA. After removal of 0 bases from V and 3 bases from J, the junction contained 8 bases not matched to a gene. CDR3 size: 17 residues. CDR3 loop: CASSLEASAGGTDTQYF. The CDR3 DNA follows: TGTGCCAGCAGCTTAGAAGCTTCGGCGGGGGGAACAGATACGCAGTATTTT.

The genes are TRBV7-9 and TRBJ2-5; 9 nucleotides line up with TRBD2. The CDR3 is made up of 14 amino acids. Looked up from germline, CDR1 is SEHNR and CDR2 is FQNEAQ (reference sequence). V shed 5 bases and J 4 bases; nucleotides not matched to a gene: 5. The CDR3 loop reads CASSPSGGPETQYF. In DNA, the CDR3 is TGTGCCAGCAGCCCAAGCGGGGGGCCAGAGACCCAGTACTTC.

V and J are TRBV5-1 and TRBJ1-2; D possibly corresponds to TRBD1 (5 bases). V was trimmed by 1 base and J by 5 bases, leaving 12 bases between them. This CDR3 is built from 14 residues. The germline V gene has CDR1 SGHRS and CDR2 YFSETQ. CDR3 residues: CASSLSGPEYGYTF. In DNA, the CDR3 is TGCGCCAGCAGCTTGTCAGGGCCCGAATATGGCTACACCTTC.

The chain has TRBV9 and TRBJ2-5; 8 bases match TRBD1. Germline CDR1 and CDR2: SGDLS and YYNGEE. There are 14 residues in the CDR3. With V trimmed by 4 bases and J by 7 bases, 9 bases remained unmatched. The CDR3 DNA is TGTGCCAGCAGCCTGGACAGGGATCGGGCGACCCAGTACTTC. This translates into CASSLDRDRATQYF.

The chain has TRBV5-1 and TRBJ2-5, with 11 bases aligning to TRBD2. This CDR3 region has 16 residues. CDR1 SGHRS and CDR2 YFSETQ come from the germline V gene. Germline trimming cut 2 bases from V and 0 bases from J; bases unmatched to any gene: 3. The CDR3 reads CASSFMTSGDQETQYF. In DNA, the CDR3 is TGCGCCAGCAGCTTCATGACTAGCGGGGACCAAGAGACCCAGTACTTC.

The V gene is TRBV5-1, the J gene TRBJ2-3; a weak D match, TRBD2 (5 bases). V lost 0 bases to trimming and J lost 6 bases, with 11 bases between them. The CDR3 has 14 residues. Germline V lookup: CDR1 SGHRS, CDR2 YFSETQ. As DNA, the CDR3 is TGCGCCAGCAGCTTGGCGGACTCGTTTGATACGCAGTATTTT. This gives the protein CASSLADSFDTQYF.

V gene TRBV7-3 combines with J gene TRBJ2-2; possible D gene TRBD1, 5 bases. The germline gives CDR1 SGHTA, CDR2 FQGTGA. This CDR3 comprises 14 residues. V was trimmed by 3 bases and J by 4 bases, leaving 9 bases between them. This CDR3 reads CASSFDSSTGELFF. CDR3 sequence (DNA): TGTGCCAGCAGCTTCGACAGTTCCACCGGGGAGCTGTTTTTT. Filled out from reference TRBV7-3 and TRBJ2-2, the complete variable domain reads GAGVSQTPSNKVTEKGKYVELRCDPISGHTALYWYRQSLGQGPEFLIYFQGTGAADDSGLPNDRFFAVRPEGSVSTLKIQRTERGDSAVYLCASSFDSSTGELFFGEGSRLTVL.

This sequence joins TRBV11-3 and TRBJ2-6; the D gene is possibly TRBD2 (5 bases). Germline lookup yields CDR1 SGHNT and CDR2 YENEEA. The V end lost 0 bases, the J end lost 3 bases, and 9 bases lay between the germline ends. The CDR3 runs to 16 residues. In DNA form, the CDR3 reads TGTGCCAGCAGCTTAGAGGGGAGTCGTGGGGCCAACGTCCTGACTTTC. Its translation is CASSLEGSRGANVLTF.

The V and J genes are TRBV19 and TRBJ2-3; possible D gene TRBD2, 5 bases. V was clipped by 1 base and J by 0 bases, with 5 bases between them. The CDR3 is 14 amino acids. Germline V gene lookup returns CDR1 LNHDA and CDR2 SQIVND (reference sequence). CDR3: CASSIGGSTDTQYF. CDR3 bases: TGTGCCAGTAGTATAGGAGGGAGCACAGATACGCAGTATTTT.

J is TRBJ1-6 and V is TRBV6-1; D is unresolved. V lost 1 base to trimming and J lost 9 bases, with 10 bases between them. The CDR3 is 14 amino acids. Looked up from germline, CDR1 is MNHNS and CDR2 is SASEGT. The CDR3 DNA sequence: TGTGCCAGCAGTGAAGGGGCAGGTAGTTCACCCCTCCACTTT. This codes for CASSEGAGSSPLHF.

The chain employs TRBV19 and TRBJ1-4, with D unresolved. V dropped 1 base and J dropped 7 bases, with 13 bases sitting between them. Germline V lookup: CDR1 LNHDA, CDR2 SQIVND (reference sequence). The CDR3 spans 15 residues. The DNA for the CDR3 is TGTGCCAGTAGTATAGTGGGGAGTGGCGGTGAAAAACTGTTTTTT. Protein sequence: CASSIVGSGGEKLFF.

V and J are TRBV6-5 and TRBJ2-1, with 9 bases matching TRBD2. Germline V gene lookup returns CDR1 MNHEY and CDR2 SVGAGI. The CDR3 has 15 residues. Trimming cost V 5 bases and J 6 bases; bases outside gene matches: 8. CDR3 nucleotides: TGTGCCAGCAGTCGCGCGGGAGGGCTTCGCAATGAGCAGTTCTTC. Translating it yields CASSRAGGLRNEQFF.

The chain's CDR3 is CASTMGQARVYGYTF. The CDR3 DNA sequence: TGTGCCAGCACCATGGGACAGGCAAGGGTCTATGGCTACACCTTC. V and J are TRBV7-9 and TRBJ1-2; 8 bases align to TRBD1. Germline CDR1 reads SEHNR; CDR2 reads FQNEAQ (reference sequence). The CDR3 is 15 residues long. Trimming removed 7 bases from V and 4 bases from J; junction bases left unmatched: 11.

The CDR3 is CASGYLAVYNEQFF. In DNA form, the CDR3 reads TGCGCCAGCGGGTACCTAGCGGTCTACAATGAGCAGTTCTTC. V is TRBV5-1 and J is TRBJ2-1, with 7 positions matching TRBD2. The V segment lost 7 bases and the J segment 3 bases; nucleotides outside the gene matches: 7. The CDR3 contains 14 residues. Per the germline V gene, CDR1 is SGHRS and CDR2 is YFSETQ.

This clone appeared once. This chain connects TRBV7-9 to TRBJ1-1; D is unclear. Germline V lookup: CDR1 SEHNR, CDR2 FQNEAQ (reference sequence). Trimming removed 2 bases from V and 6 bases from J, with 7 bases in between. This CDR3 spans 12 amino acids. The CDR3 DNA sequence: TGTGCCAGCAGCTTATTGCGAGCTGAAGCTTTCTTT. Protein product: CASSLLRAEAFF.

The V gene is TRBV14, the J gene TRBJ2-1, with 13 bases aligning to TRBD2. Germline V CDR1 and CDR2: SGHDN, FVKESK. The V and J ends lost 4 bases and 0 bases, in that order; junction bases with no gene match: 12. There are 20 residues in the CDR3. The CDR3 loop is CASSPRTGLAGWSSYNEQFF. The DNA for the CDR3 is TGTGCCAGCAGCCCGCGTACGGGACTAGCGGGGTGGAGCTCCTACAATGAGCAGTTCTTC.

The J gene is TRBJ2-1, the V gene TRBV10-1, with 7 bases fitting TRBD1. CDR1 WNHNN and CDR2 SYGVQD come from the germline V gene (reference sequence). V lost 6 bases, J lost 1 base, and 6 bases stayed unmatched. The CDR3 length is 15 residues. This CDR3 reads CASRGYRGSYNEQFF. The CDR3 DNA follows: TGCGCCAGCAGGGGTTACAGGGGATCCTACAATGAGCAGTTCTTC.